The subject of this entry is one T cell receptor beta chain. Its antigen has not been determined. No much larger clone exists at a distance of one base, and base qualities are not known. Collaborating institutions collected whole blood in K2EDTA tubes following their own protocols. For TCRbeta analysis, collaborators shipped samples as frozen whole blood, isolated PBMCs, or DNA extracted from either of those sample types. The data were obtained in a study of blood T cell repertoires in COVID-19 (dated by TCRdb to about 2020). Regarding the research as a whole: Samples from collaborators originated in the United States, Italy and Spain and spanned both the acute and convalescent phases of COVID-19. The material from the prospective study consisted of cDNA or gDNA derived from T cells, B-cell-depleted T cells, or PBMCs. Subjects who had been exposed to COVID-19, were actively infected with it, or had recovered from it provided the deeply sampled blood TCRbeta repertoires that made up the dataset. A freely available public database, intended as a resource for researchers studying the immune response to SARS-CoV-2, is where the repertoires were released. Samples were obtained from the ongoing ImmuneRACE study (first 160 participants) and from about 1,300 subjects provided by 6 global collaborators. The sample metadata nearly always contained a de-identified subject ID, COVID-19 status, age in years and sex. Where available, HLA class I and class II types were taken from metadata supplied by the sample provider and were not determined by assay-based typing.

Points the paper makes about the study in general: The amount of clinical and demographic metadata varied by source and participant and was provided uncurated.

V ends up 0 bases short and J 0 bases short, with an unmatched junction base count of 5. The germline V gene provides CDR1 SGHRS and CDR2 YFSETQ. The CDR3, from cysteine to phenylalanine, totals 16 residues. Of all the DNA, just the CDR3 is kept, 48 bases in frame from base 1. The immunoSEQ Assay, a bias-controlled multiplex PCR, was used to amplify TCRbeta CDR3 regions from genomic DNA. Concerning the study's data processing: Nucleated cell counts per sample were estimated from amplification of reference gene primers within the assay. Sequence reads were collapsed and filtered to measure the absolute abundance of every unique TCRbeta CDR3 rearrangement. For each sample, productive Simpson clonality was calculated as the square root of Simpson's diversity index over productive rearrangements. TCRdb mirrors the immuneACCESS table, restricted to in-frame sequences. Some clones are absent from its copies; in checked studies, under half trace to an unresolved V gene, and the reason for the others is unknown. Clonal size and the V and J genes are those of that table, whereas D and trimming came from the DNA. In all, the sample holds just under 150,000 clones, and 80% to 90% of those were seen once. The ten top clones hold over 0.8% of the sample.

This receptor was identified in a woman between 45 and 65 years old with acute or convalescent COVID-19. The chain employs TRBV5-1 and TRBJ1-1, with 7 junctional bases fitting TRBD1. Material for sequencing was peripheral blood. The nucleotide sequence reads TGCGCCAGCAGCTTGGCTTATGGGACAGTGAACACTGAAGCTTTCTTT. The resulting protein is CASSLAYGTVNTEAFF.